Below are 26 T cell receptor beta chains sequenced from a single sample in a study of blood T cell repertoires in COVID-19. Repertoires were generated with immunoSEQ multiplex PCR, while TCRdb's copy carries only in-frame clones and drops some. The table records fewer than 350,000 clones, roughly 90% of them present only once. The sequencing sample was made of PBMCs or T cells enriched from blood (not recorded which). These receptors were collected from a middle-aged man who had been exposed to COVID-19.

This chain joins TRBV18 and TRBJ1-1; D perhaps matches TRBD1 (6 bases). CDR1 and CDR2 (germline): KGHSH, LQKENI. Trimming took off 2 bases at V and 0 bases at J, with 10 bases between the two ends. The CDR3 is 15 residues long. The CDR3 region has the DNA TGTGCCAGCTCACCAAACAGGGCGATGAACACTGAAGCTTTCTTT. This gives the protein CASSPNRAMNTEAFF.

The chain has TRBV5-1 and TRBJ2-1; D may be TRBD1 (6 bases). The germline V gene encodes CDR1 SGHRS and CDR2 YFSETQ. The CDR3 contains 17 residues. V was pared by 0 bases and J by 2 bases, with 15 bases between. The CDR3 region is CASSLVGGEATYNEQFF. CDR3 coding DNA: TGCGCCAGCAGCTTGGTTGGGGGCGAAGCTACCTACAATGAGCAGTTCTTC.

The J gene is TRBJ2-2, the V gene TRBV6-4; no reliable D call. V was trimmed by 6 bases and J by 1 base, leaving 21 bases between them. Germline V gene lookup returns CDR1 MRHNA and CDR2 SNTAGT. The CDR3 runs 18 residues. This CDR3 reads CASRPNAVLLVNTGELFF. The CDR3 DNA reads TGTGCCAGCAGACCAAATGCCGTTTTGCTAGTGAACACCGGGGAGCTGTTTTTT.

The V gene is TRBV2, the J gene TRBJ2-7; 9 bases match TRBD2. The V segment lost 2 bases and the J segment 5 bases; nucleotides outside the gene matches: 7. The CDR3 extends over 15 amino acids. Germline V gene sequence: CDR1 SNHLY, CDR2 FYNNEI. The CDR3, as DNA: TGTGCCAGCAGTGAAAGTAGCGGGAGAACCCACGAGCAGTACTTC. This sequence encodes CASSESSGRTHEQYF.

The rearrangement links TRBV5-5 to TRBJ2-5, with 7 bases aligning to TRBD1. This CDR3 spans 15 amino acids. The germline CDR1 and CDR2 sequences are SGHKS and YYEKEE (reference sequence). Germline trimming cut 4 bases from V and 1 base from J; bases unmatched to any gene: 7. The CDR3 spells CASSTNDRVQETQYF. DNA for the CDR3: TGTGCCAGCAGCACAAACGACAGGGTCCAAGAGACCCAGTACTTC.

The V gene is TRBV28, the J gene TRBJ2-2; no definite D call. The CDR3 has 17 amino acids. The germline gives CDR1 MDHEN, CDR2 SYDVKM. The V and J ends lost 2 bases and 0 bases respectively, with 13 bases between them. The CDR3 reads CASSLRQPLANTGELFF. The CDR3 region has the DNA TGTGCCAGCAGTTTACGCCAGCCGCTAGCGAACACCGGGGAGCTGTTTTTT.

The CDR3 loop reads CASSEIGAAGNTIYF. CDR3 sequence (DNA): TGTGCCAGCAGTGAAATAGGGGCTGCCGGAAACACCATATATTTT. This sequence joins TRBV6-1 and TRBJ1-3; D might be TRBD1 (5 bases). This CDR3 spans 15 amino acids. V lost 2 bases, J lost 4 bases, and 12 bases lay in between. CDR1 is MNHNS, CDR2 SASEGT, per germline.

This clone was observed a few times. The chain is built from TRBV11-2 and TRBJ2-7, with 11 bases identical to TRBD2. With V trimmed by 8 bases and J by 0 bases, 6 bases remained unmatched. The germline gives CDR1 SGHAT, CDR2 FQNNGV. This CDR3 spans 15 amino acids. CDR3 region: CASSTGTSGSYEQYF. CDR3 sequence (DNA): TGTGCCAGCTCCACCGGGACTAGCGGCTCCTACGAGCAGTACTTC.

This chain uses TRBV4-3 with TRBJ1-2, with 10 bases fitting TRBD1. J gave up 4 bases and V 1 base, and 0 bases lay outside the gene matches. Germline values: CDR1 LGHNA, CDR2 YSLEER. CDR3 length: 14 amino acids. The CDR3 region is CASSQGTGGYGYTF. For the CDR3, the DNA is TGCGCCAGCAGCCAAGGGACAGGGGGCTATGGCTACACCTTC.

V usage is TRBV2 and J usage is TRBJ1-1; 7 positions agree with TRBD1. With 8 bases clipped from V and 0 bases from J, the junction kept 0 bases outside the gene matches. This CDR3 has 12 residues. Germline V gives CDR1 SNHLY, CDR2 FYNNEI. Here the CDR3 reads CASGTVNTEAFF. CDR3 DNA sequence: TGTGCCAGCGGGACAGTGAACACTGAAGCTTTCTTT. Combining the CDR3 with reference TRBV2 and TRBJ1-1 gives the whole variable domain EPEVTQTPSHQVTQMGQEVILRCVPISNHLYFYWYRQILGQKVEFLVSFYNNEISEKSEIFDDQFSVERPDGSNFTLKIRSTKLEDSAMYFCASGTVNTEAFFGQGTRLTVV.

In its sample, this clone was seen a few times. The V call is TRBV27, the J call TRBJ2-7; weak D call: TRBD1 (6 bases). This CDR3 comprises 14 residues. Trimming took 7 bases from V and 2 from J, leaving 15 bases between them. Looked up from germline, CDR1 is MNHEY and CDR2 is SMNVEV (reference sequence). This CDR3 is CASTTLGGPYEQYF. In DNA, the CDR3 is TGTGCCAGCACAACACTAGGGGGTCCCTACGAGCAGTACTTC.

The V gene is TRBV9, the J gene TRBJ2-1; TRBD2 agrees at 16 bases. J gave up 4 bases and V 4 bases, and 5 bases lay outside the gene matches. Germline V lookup: CDR1 SGDLS, CDR2 YYNGEE. CDR3 length: 17 amino acids. The CDR3 spells CASSPGLAGGLYNEQFF. Here the CDR3 DNA reads TGTGCCAGCAGCCCGGGACTAGCGGGAGGGCTTTACAATGAGCAGTTCTTC. The entire variable domain, with the rest obtained from reference TRBV9 and TRBJ2-1, is as follows: DSGVTQTPKHLITATGQRVTLRCSPRSGDLSVYWYQQSLDQGLQFLIQYYNGEERAKGNILERFSAQQFPDLHSELNLSSLELGDSALYFCASSPGLAGGLYNEQFFGPGTRLTVL.

The V and J genes are TRBV28 and TRBJ1-1, with no clear D. The CDR3 extends over 14 amino acids. V was cut by 11 bases and J by 0 bases, with 16 bases left in between. Germline V gene sequence: CDR1 MDHEN, CDR2 SYDVKM. CDR3 amino acids: CACGDGVLNTEAFF. CDR3 nucleotides: TGTGCCTGCGGGGATGGTGTTTTGAACACTGAAGCTTTCTTT.

The rearrangement joins TRBV3-1 (or the pseudogene TRBV3-2) to TRBJ1-5; D might be TRBD1 (5 bases). CDR3 length equals 13 residues. Germline V gene lookup returns CDR1 LGHDT and CDR2 YNNKEL (reference sequence). The germline V and J ends were trimmed by 1 base and 8 bases, with 9 bases remaining between them. CDR3 sequence: CASSQVQGEPQHF. CDR3 DNA sequence: TGTGCCAGCAGCCAAGTCCAGGGTGAGCCCCAGCATTTT.

The V gene is TRBV14, the J gene TRBJ2-7; 11 nucleotides agree with TRBD1. CDR1 is SGHDN and CDR2 is FVKESK in the germline V gene. V gave up 4 bases and J gave up 4 bases; unmatched junction bases: 6. CDR3 length: 15 amino acids. This chain's CDR3 is CASSPRTGGAYEQYF. In nucleotides, the CDR3 is TGTGCCAGCAGCCCAAGGACAGGGGGCGCGTACGAGCAGTACTTC.

The chain recombines TRBV4-1 with TRBJ1-4; TRBD1 might be the D (5 bases). CDR1 MGHRA and CDR2 YSYEKL come from the germline V gene. V gave up 0 bases and J gave up 8 bases, with 13 bases separating them. CDR3 length equals 15 residues. Here the CDR3 reads CASSQEQGLTEKLFF. As DNA, the CDR3 is TGCGCCAGCAGCCAAGAGCAGGGCCTTACCGAAAAACTGTTTTTT.

The chain joins TRBV13 to TRBJ2-2, with 8 bases lining up with TRBD2. The V and J ends lost 5 bases and 4 bases, in that order; junction bases with no gene match: 3. The CDR3 totals 14 residues. Germline V lookup: CDR1 PRHDT, CDR2 FYEKMQ (reference sequence). The CDR3 loop is CASSLGTSTGELFF. The CDR3 nucleotides read TGTGCCAGCAGCCTGGGGACTAGCACCGGGGAGCTGTTTTTT.

The rearrangement joins TRBV5-6 to TRBJ2-4; 7 bases are a match to TRBD2. Germline CDR1 and CDR2: SGHDT and YYEEEE. Losses at the gene ends were 2 bases for V and 0 bases for J; bases not matched to a gene: 11. This CDR3 is 18 amino acids long. The CDR3 DNA sequence: TGTGCCAGCAGCTTTCCATATGAGCGGGGTTTAGCCAAAAACATTCAGTACTTC. Amino acid sequence: CASSFPYERGLAKNIQYF.

This clone has just a few counts. This rearrangement joins TRBV6-1 to TRBJ1-1, with D tentatively TRBD1 (5 bases). CDR3 length: 15 amino acids. The germline gives CDR1 MNHNS, CDR2 SASEGT. The V end lost 2 bases, the J end lost 0 bases, and 10 bases lay between the germline ends. CDR3: CASSEFGGLNTEAFF. CDR3 coding DNA: TGTGCCAGCAGTGAATTCGGGGGTTTGAACACTGAAGCTTTCTTT.

This chain connects TRBV19 to TRBJ1-5; 8 bases match TRBD1. Germline CDR1 reads LNHDA; CDR2 reads SQIVND (reference sequence). The V gene end was trimmed by 5 bases and the J gene end by 11 bases; junction bases not matched to a gene: 8. The CDR3 covers 13 residues. The CDR3 coding sequence is TGTGCCAGTAGTCCACCAGGGGGCAGGGCCCAGCATTTT. This codes for CASSPPGGRAQHF.

The V gene is TRBV10-3, the J gene TRBJ1-2, with TRBD1 identical over 8 bases. Germline V gives CDR1 ENHRY, CDR2 SYGVKD. CDR3 length: 12 residues. V shed 9 bases, J shed 3 bases, and the junction held 3 bases outside the gene matches. CDR3: CAISGGDYGYTF. CDR3 DNA: TGTGCCATATCAGGGGGCGACTATGGCTACACCTTC.

The gene calls are TRBV10-2 and TRBJ2-7, with D tentatively TRBD2 (5 bases). V lost 4 bases, J lost 0 bases, and 13 bases lay in between. This CDR3 contains 15 residues. Germline CDR1 is WSHSY and CDR2 is SAAADI. The CDR3 DNA reads as TGCGCCAGCAGTGTCTCTGCGGGTCCCTCCTACGAGCAGTACTTC. This gives the protein CASSVSAGPSYEQYF.

This clone has only one observation. The chain employs TRBV5-6 and TRBJ1-3; D call uncertain. In germline, CDR1 is SGHDT, CDR2 YYEEEE. There are 15 residues in the CDR3. Trimming took off 4 bases at V and 4 bases at J, with 15 bases between the two ends. The CDR3 protein is CASSLLAGSGNTIYF. The CDR3 DNA is TGTGCCAGCAGCCTTCTGGCGGGGTCCGGAAACACCATATATTTT.

This clone was seen only a few times. The chain recombines TRBV29-1 with TRBJ2-2; tentatively, D is TRBD2 (6 bases). Trimming took off 1 base at V and 4 bases at J, with 13 bases between the two ends. This CDR3 has 15 amino acids. Germline V CDR1 and CDR2: SQVTM, ANQGSEA. The CDR3 is CSVEVWGVSTGELFF. The CDR3 nucleotides read TGCAGCGTTGAAGTATGGGGGGTTAGCACCGGGGAGCTGTTTTTT.

This chain links TRBV7-2 with TRBJ2-5; 12 bases agree with TRBD2. The CDR3 covers 16 residues. Germline CDR1 reads SGHTA; CDR2 reads FQGNSA. V lost 5 bases and J lost 1; bases outside the gene matches: 5. The CDR3 protein is CASSARTSGTQETQYF. The DNA of the CDR3 is TGTGCCAGCAGCGCCCGGACTAGCGGGACCCAAGAGACCCAGTACTTC.

CDR3 loop: CASSYQRSSYNEQFF. The CDR3 DNA reads as TGTGCCAGCAGTTACCAGCGGAGCTCCTACAATGAGCAGTTCTTC. This chain uses TRBV6-2 or TRBV6-3 with TRBJ2-1; D might be TRBD2 (5 bases). CDR1 MNHEY and CDR2 SVGEGT come from the germline V gene. This CDR3 contains 15 residues. V lost 2 bases, J lost 0 bases, and 8 bases lay in between.